The 14 T cell receptor beta chains reported below all come from one sample, sequenced in a study of blood T cell repertoires in COVID-19. Generated by immunoSEQ multiplex PCR, the TCRdb table keeps only in-frame clones and is missing some. The data contain a few hundred thousand clones, 91% of them singletons. Sequenced material: PBMCs or T cells enriched from blood (not recorded which). The receptors were gathered from a human donor in a cohort exposed to, infected with or recovered from COVID-19 (not recorded which). The donor label of this sample is uncertain.

CDR3: CASSPGQFFSGANVLTF. The CDR3 DNA follows: TGTGCCAGCAGCCCCGGACAGTTCTTCTCTGGGGCCAACGTCCTGACTTTC. The V call is TRBV9, the J call TRBJ2-6; possibly TRBD1 for D (6 bases). The germline gives CDR1 SGDLS, CDR2 YYNGEE. CDR3 length: 17 amino acids. V dropped 4 bases and J dropped 0 bases, with 14 bases sitting between them.

The V gene is TRBV9, the J gene TRBJ2-1, with TRBD2 matching 8 bases. V lost 4 bases to trimming and J lost 4 bases; unmatched junction nucleotides: 7. The CDR3 is 15 residues long. Looked up from germline, CDR1 is SGDLS and CDR2 is YYNGEE. The CDR3 here is CASSPAGAGYNEQFF. As DNA, the CDR3 is TGTGCCAGCAGCCCAGCGGGGGCAGGGTACAATGAGCAGTTCTTC.

The genes are TRBV5-1 and TRBJ1-1, with D possibly matching TRBD1 (5 bases). V was pared by 6 bases and J by 4 bases, with 16 bases between. Germline loops: CDR1 SGHRS, CDR2 YFSETQ. This CDR3 is 14 amino acids long. CDR3 sequence: CASTSRGGITEAFF. The CDR3 coding sequence is TGCGCCAGCACCAGTAGGGGTGGTATCACTGAAGCTTTCTTT.

J is TRBJ2-7 and V is TRBV5-1, with a possible D match to TRBD1 (6 bases). Trimming left V 2 bases short and J 0 bases short, with 15 bases between. CDR3 length equals 16 residues. Germline V gene sequence: CDR1 SGHRS, CDR2 YFSETQ. Here the CDR3 reads CASSFILGGTSYEQYF. CDR3 sequence (DNA): TGCGCCAGCAGCTTCATTCTAGGGGGTACCTCCTACGAGCAGTACTTC.

The chain has TRBV7-9 and TRBJ1-1, with D possibly matching TRBD1 (5 bases). CDR3 length: 16 residues. Germline CDR1 SEHNR, CDR2 FQNEAQ (reference sequence). Deletions cut 5 bases from V and 2 bases from J, with 18 bases between. CDR3 nucleotides: TGTGCCAGCAGCCCGTCGGGGGGGGTCGTAAACACTGAAGCTTTCTTT. Protein product: CASSPSGGVVNTEAFF.

This sequence joins TRBV5-1 and TRBJ2-2; tentative D call: TRBD2 (5 bases). CDR1 SGHRS and CDR2 YFSETQ come from the germline V gene. V was clipped by 5 bases and J by 3 bases, with 11 bases between them. This CDR3 comprises 14 residues. This chain's CDR3 is CASRPRADTGELFF. In DNA form, the CDR3 reads TGCGCCAGCAGACCCCGAGCGGACACCGGGGAGCTGTTTTTT.

The rearrangement uses TRBV18 and TRBJ2-2; TRBD1 is a possible D gene (5 bases). The CDR3 has 15 residues. The ends were cut back, 0 bases at V and 6 bases at J, with 11 bases in the middle. CDR1 and CDR2 from the germline V gene are KGHSH and LQKENI. CDR3 sequence (DNA): TGTGCCAGCTCACCACCGCGAAGGGGTTCCGGGGAGCTGTTTTTT. Translation gives CASSPPRRGSGELFF.

The chain links TRBV24-1 to TRBJ1-5; D perhaps matches TRBD1 (6 bases). The CDR3 is made up of 14 amino acids. Trimming pared 9 bases from V and 4 bases from J, leaving 15 bases between. The germline CDR1 and CDR2 sequences are KGHDR and SFDVKD. The CDR3 nucleotides read TGTGCCACCGAGGGGGGGTCTGATAATCAGCCCCAGCATTTT. Protein: CATEGGSDNQPQHF.

The chain links TRBV7-2 to TRBJ2-1; a weak D match, TRBD2 (5 bases). Germline values: CDR1 SGHTA, CDR2 FQGNSA. This CDR3 spans 17 amino acids. V dropped 3 bases and J dropped 0 bases, with 15 bases sitting between them. As DNA, the CDR3 is TGTGCCAGCAGCTTCGGACCCGCGGGCAGCTCCTACAATGAGCAGTTCTTC. Protein: CASSFGPAGSSYNEQFF.

V and J are TRBV4-3 and TRBJ2-2, with TRBD2 as a possible D gene (5 bases). The CDR3 has 14 amino acids. V lost 0 bases to trimming and J lost 5 bases, with 7 bases between them. In germline, CDR1 is LGHNA, CDR2 YSLEER. The CDR3 protein is CASSQDWETGELFF. The CDR3, as DNA: TGCGCCAGCAGCCAAGATTGGGAGACCGGGGAGCTGTTTTTT.

As concerns this clone: One end of the junction is discordant with germline, which a read error may explain. V usage is TRBV3-1 (or the pseudogene TRBV3-2) and J usage is TRBJ2-2; D is undetermined. This CDR3 spans 15 amino acids. The germline CDR1 and CDR2 sequences are LGHDT and YNNKEL (reference sequence). This CDR3 reads CAGSQMATNTGELFF. In DNA, the CDR3 is TGTGCCGGCAGCCAAATGGCCACGAACACCGGGGAGCTGTTTTTT.

This chain uses TRBV11-2 with TRBJ1-2; D not certain. Germline lookup yields CDR1 SGHAT and CDR2 FQNNGV. This CDR3 has 16 residues. V gave up 0 bases and J gave up 3 bases, with 14 bases separating them. CDR3 in DNA: TGTGCCAGCAGCTTAGACAGGAGCCCCGGGGACTATGGCTACACCTTC. Translated: CASSLDRSPGDYGYTF.

This rearrangement joins TRBV2 to TRBJ1-2; possibly TRBD1 for D (6 bases). Per germline, CDR1 SNHLY and CDR2 FYNNEI. Between the trimmed V and J ends, which lost 2 bases and 1 base, there was a span of 11 bases. The CDR3 runs 15 residues. This CDR3 is CASSEPGTHNYGYTF. The CDR3 coding sequence is TGTGCCAGCAGTGAACCCGGGACACATAACTATGGCTACACCTTC.

The rearrangement uses TRBV25-1 and TRBJ2-7; D gene uncertain. Germline V lookup: CDR1 MGHDK, CDR2 SYGVNS. CDR3 length: 11 amino acids. V was pared by 6 bases and J by 4 bases, with 7 bases between. The CDR3 DNA sequence: TGTGCCAGCAGCCTAAAGTACGAGCAGTACTTC. Protein sequence: CASSLKYEQYF.